These T cell receptor beta chains were read from a single sample in a study of TIL therapy for anti-PD-1-resistant metastatic lung cancer. The data were produced by immunoSEQ multiplex PCR, yet TCRdb's version contains in-frame clones alone and is incomplete. This table holds 25,000 to 40,000 clones, about 70% found once. The specimen was blood, collected at baseline. All receptors derive from a woman between 25 and 80 years old with non-small cell lung cancer. CDR3s include the opening cysteine and the closing phenylalanine or tryptophan. Fields, in order: clone size, J gene, V gene, D gene, CDR3 protein, CDR3 DNA. The D gene is left open where the match is weak. Expanded clones get a size class; other rows say once, few or many, or leave the size out.

>.|TRBJ2-3|TRBV5-1|.
CASSTADLAWGTDTQYF
TGCGCCAGCAGCACGGCAGATCTAGCATGGGGCACAGATACGCAGTATTTT
>once|TRBJ2-2|TRBV11-3|.
CASSRRPKTGELFF
TGTGCCAGCAGCCGTCGTCCTAAAACCGGGGAGCTGTTTTTT
>.|TRBJ2-5|TRBV5-4|.
CASSHQAGEETQYF
TGTGCCAGCAGCCATCAAGCAGGGGAAGAGACCCAGTACTTC
>.|TRBJ2-7|TRBV14|.
CASSQQGDEQYF
TGTGCCAGCAGCCAACAGGGCGACGAGCAGTACTTC
>.|TRBJ2-1|TRBV5-6|.
CASSPVGIDNEQFF
TGTGCCAGCAGCCCTGTTGGGATTGACAATGAGCAGTTCTTC
>.|TRBJ2-7|TRBV5-4|TRBD1
CASSKTGNEQYF
TGTGCCAGCAGCAAGACAGGGAACGAGCAGTACTTC
>.|TRBJ2-3|TRBV7-2|.
CASSLDGTLGNTQYF
TGTGCCAGCAGCTTAGATGGGACCCTCGGGAATACGCAGTATTTT
>few|TRBJ2-7|TRBV11-2|.
CASSSRSSYEQYF
TGTGCCAGCAGCTCCCGGAGCTCCTACGAGCAGTACTTC
>.|TRBJ2-5|TRBV28|.
CASSSDRVTFYATQYF
TGTGCCAGCAGCTCCGATCGAGTCACTTTTTATGCAACCCAGTACTTC
>.|TRBJ2-7|TRBV27|.
CASSFWRMDEQYF
TGTGCCAGCAGTTTTTGGAGAATGGACGAGCAGTACTTC
>.|TRBJ1-1|TRBV19|TRBD1
CASSIPGQGILNTEAFF
TGTGCCAGTAGTATCCCCGGACAGGGGATTCTGAACACTGAAGCTTTCTTT
>.|TRBJ1-3|TRBV7-2|.
CASSLAGGGGYTGNTIYF
TGTGCCAGCAGCTTAGCTGGGGGGGGCGGATACACTGGAAACACCATATATTTT
>.|TRBJ2-1|TRBV18|.
CASSPGRRAYNEQFF
TGTGCCAGCTCACCAGGGCGGCGGGCCTACAATGAGCAGTTCTTC
>.|TRBJ1-2|TRBV27|TRBD1
CASSPGQGRANYGYTF
TGTGCCAGCAGTCCGGGACAGGGAAGAGCTAACTATGGCTACACCTTC
>.|TRBJ2-5|TRBV25-1|.
CASSEFGGETQYF
TGTGCCAGCAGTGAATTTGGTGGTGAGACCCAGTACTTC
>.|TRBJ2-1|TRBV9|TRBD1
CASSVVGGFYNEQFF
TGTGCCAGCAGCGTAGTAGGGGGCTTCTACAATGAGCAGTTCTTC
>.|TRBJ1-1|TRBV29-1|.
CSVVEGTFRGEAFF
TGCAGCGTTGTTGAAGGGACATTTCGTGGTGAAGCTTTCTTT
>.|TRBJ2-7|TRBV5-4|.
CASSFPASYEQYF
TGTGCCAGCAGCTTTCCAGCTTCCTACGAGCAGTACTTC
>.|TRBJ2-1|TRBV19|TRBD2
CASSSPSGGRGNEQFF
TGTGCCAGTAGTAGCCCTTCCGGCGGGAGGGGAAATGAGCAGTTCTTC
>.|TRBJ2-2|TRBV11-2|.
CASSPLAGRATGELFF
TGTGCCAGCAGCCCCCTGGCGGGAAGGGCCACCGGGGAGCTGTTTTTT
>few|TRBJ1-5|TRBV19|.
CASTTDGQPQHF
TGTGCCAGTACTACCGATGGCCAGCCCCAGCATTTT
>.|TRBJ2-7|TRBV29-1|.
CSVTTREWGVDEQYF
TGCAGCGTAACCACCAGGGAGTGGGGAGTTGACGAGCAGTACTTC
>.|TRBJ2-3|TRBV5-4|TRBD2
CASSLAGGRAIDTQYF
TGTGCCAGCAGCTTGGCCGGCGGGAGGGCCATAGATACGCAGTATTTT
>.|TRBJ2-3|TRBV5-1|.
CASSLGTVPTDTQYF
TGCGCCAGCAGCTTGGGGACAGTACCAACAGATACGCAGTATTTT
>.|TRBJ2-1|TRBV18|.
CASSPDSADEQFF
TGTGCCAGCTCACCGGACAGTGCCGATGAGCAGTTCTTC
>.|TRBJ2-7|TRBV5-6|.
CASSGVWDSNHEQYF
TGTGCCAGCAGCGGTGTATGGGACTCTAATCACGAGCAGTACTTC
>.|TRBJ1-4|TRBV6-5|TRBD1
CASSRPGGEKLFF
TGTGCCAGCAGTAGGCCAGGGGGAGAAAAACTGTTTTTT
>.|TRBJ1-1|TRBV30|.
CAWSTWGGKNTEAFF
TGTGCCTGGAGTACCTGGGGAGGGAAGAACACTGAAGCTTTCTTT
>.|TRBJ2-2|TRBV19|.
CASTSDVGNTGELFF
TGTGCCAGTACCTCGGACGTAGGGAACACCGGGGAGCTGTTTTTT
>.|TRBJ1-1|TRBV19|.
CASSIDLGTEAFF
TGTGCCAGTAGTATAGATCTCGGCACTGAAGCTTTCTTT
>once|TRBJ2-1|TRBV15|.
CATSFQWGQEQFF
TGTGCCACCTCCTTCCAATGGGGGCAGGAGCAGTTCTTC
>.|TRBJ1-1|TRBV27|TRBD1
CASSPRRDRGLVGGRAFF
TGTGCCAGCAGTCCTCGCCGGGACAGGGGGCTTGTAGGTGGAAGAGCTTTCTTT
>.|TRBJ2-1|TRBV11-3|.
CASSTTSGDEQFF
TGTGCCAGCAGCACGACTAGTGGCGATGAGCAGTTCTTC
>.|TRBJ2-5|TRBV29-1|TRBD2
CSVSTLSGIWVGETQYF
TGCAGCGTTTCGACTCTTAGCGGGATCTGGGTTGGGGAGACCCAGTACTTC
>.|TRBJ2-2|TRBV18|.
CASSPNPLAGYNTGELFF
TGTGCCAGCTCACCGAATCCCCTTGCGGGTTACAACACCGGGGAGCTGTTTTTT
>.|TRBJ1-1|TRBV6-1|TRBD1
CASSLDRGDTEAFF
TGTGCCAGCAGTTTGGACAGGGGAGACACTGAAGCTTTCTTT
>once|TRBJ2-3|TRBV5-1|.
CASSFAGASTDTQYF
TGCGCCAGCAGCTTCGCGGGGGCTAGCACAGATACGCAGTATTTT
>few|TRBJ1-2|TRBV7-8|TRBD1
CASIPDRGLRSYGYTF
TGTGCCAGTATACCGGACAGGGGTTTGAGGTCCTATGGCTACACCTTC
>.|TRBJ2-7|TRBV7-9|TRBD1
CASSLVVGLGGSTYEQYF
TGTGCCAGCAGCTTAGTAGTAGGGCTAGGGGGCTCAACCTACGAGCAGTACTTC
>few|TRBJ1-2|TRBV19|.
CASSIRTTGSTYGYTF
TGTGCCAGTAGTATACGTACTACAGGGAGTACCTATGGCTACACCTTC
>.|TRBJ1-2|TRBV11-2|.
CASSPRGPTAYGYTF
TGTGCCAGCAGCCCAAGGGGCCCAACCGCCTATGGCTACACCTTC
>.|TRBJ1-4|TRBV5-6|TRBD1
CASSHKTGKGLGSGEKLFF
TGTGCCAGCAGCCACAAGACAGGGAAAGGCTTAGGCTCGGGCGAAAAACTGTTTTTT
>.|TRBJ2-1|TRBV11-2|.
CASTPRMDNEQFF
TGTGCCAGCACCCCTCGGATGGACAATGAGCAGTTCTTC
>.|TRBJ1-1|TRBV28|TRBD1
CASRWDRVGTEAFF
TGTGCCAGCAGGTGGGACAGGGTGGGTACTGAAGCTTTCTTT
>few|TRBJ2-7|TRBV7-9|.
CASSFPANYEQYF
TGTGCCAGCAGCTTTCCGGCAAACTACGAGCAGTACTTC
>few|TRBJ2-1|TRBV7-8|.
CASSPLVPNEQFF
TGTGCCAGCAGCCCTTTAGTGCCCAATGAGCAGTTCTTC
>.|TRBJ2-7|TRBV27|TRBD1
CASSYWTGGTYEQYF
TGTGCCAGCAGCTACTGGACAGGGGGAACCTACGAGCAGTACTTC
>.|TRBJ2-2|TRBV7-2|.
CASSLIGELFF
TGTGCCAGCAGCTTAATCGGGGAGCTGTTTTTT
>.|TRBJ2-2|TRBV6-5|TRBD2
CASSSPGGIGELFF
TGTGCCAGCAGTTCTCCGGGGGGGATCGGGGAGCTGTTTTTT
>once|TRBJ2-3|TRBV19|TRBD1
CASSTTGFSTDTQYF
TGTGCCAGTAGTACGACAGGGTTTAGCACAGATACGCAGTATTTT
>.|TRBJ2-5|TRBV6-1|TRBD1
CASVDRGQGETQYF
TGTGCCAGCGTCGACAGGGGGCAGGGGGAGACCCAGTACTTC
>.|TRBJ1-2|TRBV6-5|.
CASSQGHGYTF
TGTGCCAGCAGCCAGGGCCATGGCTACACCTTC
>.|TRBJ2-1|TRBV19|TRBD2
CASSMSGNSYNEQFF
TGTGCCAGTAGTATGAGCGGGAACTCCTACAATGAGCAGTTCTTC
>.|TRBJ1-2|TRBV6-5|.
CASSISRGGGYGYTF
TGTGCCAGCAGTATAAGCCGCGGGGGAGGGTATGGCTACACCTTC
>few|TRBJ1-5|TRBV6-1|.
CASIPWSGGNQPQHF
TGTGCCAGCATCCCATGGTCGGGGGGCAATCAGCCCCAGCATTTT
>once|TRBJ2-7|TRBV7-2|TRBD2
CASSPVAGTSRYEQYF
TGTGCCAGCAGCCCCGTAGCCGGGACTAGCCGTTACGAGCAGTACTTC
>.|TRBJ2-3|TRBV10-3|TRBD2
CAISDARAGDADTQYF
TGTGCCATCAGTGATGCCCGAGCGGGAGACGCAGATACGCAGTATTTT